This T cell receptor (beta chain) was captured in a study of T cells in Graves' hyperthyroidism and ophthalmopathy. This clonotype has a handful of counts. V lost 0 bases to trimming and J lost 7 bases, with 15 bases between them. Per the germline V gene, CDR1 is SGHTA and CDR2 is FQGNSA. The CDR3 contains 15 residues. Template material for amplifying TCR beta CDR3 regions consisted of RNA transcripts. A set of HTBI primers served as the primers for a first-round RT-PCR of the TCR CDR3. Each CDR3 protein gets one entry after TCRdb re-called the multiplex PCR reads with MiXCR. The repertoire consists of roughly 400,000 distinct CDR3 sequences, with over 13% occurring once and the leading ten covering 28%.

The clonotype comes from a man aged 45-60 years with Graves' ophthalmopathy. Sample: blood. This chain joins TRBV7-2 and TRBJ1-2; perhaps TRBD1 as D (5 bases). CDR3 in amino acids: CASSLARGSVFGYTF. DNA for the CDR3: TGTGCCAGCAGCTTAGCAAGGGGTTCGGTATTTGGCTACACCTTC.